Below, 8 T cell receptor beta chains from the same sample are listed, as sequenced in a study of shared clonotypes between healthy human individuals. Assay used: immunoSEQ multiplex PCR; TCRdb lists only in-frame clones, some missing. The sample has over a million clones, approximately 96% seen once. Sequenced sample: naive CD4+ T cells sorted from blood. Subset defined: CD45RA+ positively selected. These receptors originate from a man aged 25 to 40 in good health.

The V call is TRBV2, the J call TRBJ1-4; D may be TRBD1 (6 bases). CDR1 and CDR2 from the germline V gene are SNHLY and FYNNEI. The CDR3 consists of 15 residues. Trimming pared 5 bases from V and 6 bases from J, leaving 16 bases between. The CDR3 sequence: CASSREQGKDEKLFF. The CDR3 DNA follows: TGTGCCAGCAGTCGGGAACAGGGAAAAGATGAAAAACTGTTTTTT.

The rearrangement joins TRBV15 to TRBJ2-6; possibly TRBD2 for D (5 bases). Germline CDR1 LNHNV, CDR2 YYDKDF (reference sequence). The CDR3 has 17 amino acids. V lost 4 bases and J 1 base, leaving 14 bases between the germline ends. In DNA form, the CDR3 reads TGTGCCACCAGCAAGTTGGGTCGGGGATCTGGGGCCAACGTCCTGACTTTC. Protein: CATSKLGRGSGANVLTF.

This clone was counted a single time. J is TRBJ2-7 and V is TRBV23-1; 9 bases line up with TRBD1. TRBV23-1 is marked as an open reading frame, function uncertain. The CDR3 is made up of 13 amino acids. The V segment lost 8 bases and the J segment 5 bases; nucleotides outside the gene matches: 7. CDR3 protein: CASYTDRGHEQYF. The CDR3 DNA reads as TGCGCCAGCTACACGGACAGGGGACACGAGCAGTACTTC.

This rearrangement joins TRBV5-5 to TRBJ2-7; tentative D call: TRBD1 (6 bases). The CDR3 spans 14 residues. Germline V CDR1 and CDR2: SGHKS, YYEKEE (reference sequence). V gave up 4 bases and J gave up 2 bases, with 13 bases separating them. In DNA form, the CDR3 reads TGTGCCAGCAGCCCGAAACAGGGAGCCTACGAGCAGTACTTC. Encoded protein: CASSPKQGAYEQYF.

V gene TRBV5-1 combines with J gene TRBJ2-7, with a tentative D call TRBD1 (6 bases). This CDR3 comprises 13 residues. The V gene lost 4 bases and the J gene lost 2 bases, with 10 bases spanning the gap. From germline, CDR1 is SGHRS and CDR2 YFSETQ. CDR3 nucleotides: TGCGCCAGCAGCCAAGGACAGCCCTACGAGCAGTACTTC. This gives the protein CASSQGQPYEQYF.

V gene TRBV7-2 combines with J gene TRBJ2-7, with D tentatively TRBD1 (6 bases). The CDR3 is 15 residues long. V was trimmed by 4 bases and J by 1 base, leaving 14 bases between them. Germline V lookup: CDR1 SGHTA, CDR2 FQGNSA. The CDR3 bases are TGTGCCAGCAGCTCTCGGACAGTCAGTTCCTACGAGCAGTACTTC. Translating it yields CASSSRTVSSYEQYF.

On this clone: Other DNA sequences in the same sample also yield this CDR3. The chain employs TRBV7-2 and TRBJ2-1; D uncertain. CDR1 SGHTA and CDR2 FQGNSA come from the germline V gene. CDR3 size: 13 residues. V was trimmed by 1 base and J by 4 bases, leaving 5 bases between them. The chain's CDR3 is CASSLGRYNEQFF. The CDR3 DNA follows: TGTGCCAGCAGCTTAGGCAGGTACAATGAGCAGTTCTTC.

This chain joins TRBV14 and TRBJ2-7, with a tentative D call TRBD2 (6 bases). The CDR3 totals 15 residues. The V end lost 1 base, the J end lost 4 bases, and 14 bases lay between the germline ends. The germline V gene has CDR1 SGHDN and CDR2 FVKESK. The CDR3 reads CASSQGYAGLYEQYF. The CDR3, as DNA: TGTGCCAGCAGCCAAGGGTATGCGGGATTGTACGAGCAGTACTTC.